The 23 T cell receptor beta chains presented below share a single source sample, sequenced in a study of blood T cells in healthy people across ages. It was with a sample-barcoded 5' primer and a J-beta primer mix that a second PCR of roughly 6 to 11 cycles was run. One entry per CDR3 protein results from TCRdb running MiXCR on the 5' RACE reads. Of hundreds of thousands of distinct CDR3 sequences in the sample, around 21% were seen once. The specimen was blood. These receptors originate from a man between 65 and 85 years old in good health.

V usage is TRBV18 and J usage is TRBJ2-1; TRBD1 aligns across 11 bases. Unmatched junction bases numbered 8, after V lost 3 bases and J lost 1 base. This CDR3 contains 18 residues. Germline V lookup: CDR1 KGHSH, CDR2 LQKENI. This CDR3 reads CASSPGTGGGDSYNEQFF. CDR3 DNA: TGTGCCAGCTCACCCGGGACAGGGGGTGGCGATTCCTACAATGAGCAGTTCTTC. The variable domain in full, with the rest retrieved from reference TRBV18 and TRBJ2-1, is NAGVMQNPRHLVRRRGQEARLRCSPMKGHSHVYWYRQLPEEGLKFMVYLQKENIIDESGMPKERFSAEFPKEGPSILRIQQVVRGDSAAYFCASSPGTGGGDSYNEQFFGPGTRLTVL.

A note on this clonotype: The CDR3 does not end in the conserved phenylalanine or tryptophan, so this is likely a read error. No DNA is shown, since the ends of the CDR3 on it are uncertain; the CDR3 is the one TCRdb lists. The genes are TRBV6-1 and TRBJ2-5; the DNA was not compared with TRBD1, the D call given in the table. The length of the CDR3 is 12 amino acids, counting both ends. Germline V lookup: CDR1 MNHNS, CDR2 SASEGT. CDR3: CASRAGGGQFVI.

This clonotype turned up a few times. This chain joins TRBV2 and TRBJ1-5; D is ambiguous. The CDR3 length is 13 residues. Germline V CDR1 and CDR2: SNHLY, FYNNEI. V lost 7 bases and J lost 0, with 7 bases in between. CDR3 sequence: CASKTDSNQPQHF. CDR3 nucleotides: TGTGCCAGCAAGACGGATAGCAATCAGCCCCAGCATTTT.

V gene TRBV27 combines with J gene TRBJ2-7; D is ambiguous. The V end lost 2 bases, the J end lost 3 bases, and 8 bases lay between the germline ends. Germline CDR1 and CDR2: MNHEY and SMNVEV (reference sequence). The CDR3 contains 13 residues. CDR3 nucleotides: TGTGCCAGCAGTTTAGACTTCAACTACGAGCAGTACTTC. Translation gives CASSLDFNYEQYF.

This clonotype was found a few times. The chain carries TRBV12-3 or TRBV12-4 and TRBJ2-5, with D hard to call. Trimming left V 7 bases short and J 5 bases short, with 20 bases between. The CDR3 is made up of 15 amino acids. DNA of the CDR3: TGTGCCAGCACCACCCCCGCAGCCGAGTTGGAGACCCAGTACTTC. Translating it yields CASTTPAAELETQYF.

There are many counts of this clonotype. J is TRBJ2-5 and V is TRBV10-2, with 11 bases that match TRBD2. The J call may be incorrect, as the DNA end agrees better with TRBJ2-1. Germline V lookup: CDR1 WSHSY, CDR2 SAAADI. CDR3 length: 14 amino acids. In DNA form, the CDR3 reads TGCGCCAGCAGTATAGCGGGAGGGGTCAATGAGCAGTTCTTC. Residues: CASSIAGGVNEQFF.

Note on this clonotype: This sequence may be a read error, since a much larger clone differs from it by one base. The chain uses TRBV7-3 and TRBJ1-1; D uncertain. This CDR3 region has 13 residues. Germline lookup yields CDR1 SGHTA and CDR2 FQGTGA. Trimming took off 3 bases at V and 6 bases at J, with 11 bases between the two ends. In DNA form, the CDR3 reads TGTGCCAGCAGCTTGCGGATAGACGCTGAAGCTTTCTTT. This gives the protein CASSLRIDAEAFF.

The chain has TRBV5-1 and TRBJ2-7; no reliable D call. Germline V lookup: CDR1 SGHRS, CDR2 YFSETQ. Trimming pared 4 bases from V and 2 bases from J, leaving 10 bases between. The CDR3 has 13 amino acids. The DNA for the CDR3 is TGCGCCAGCAGCGGGCCATCTACCTACGAGCAGTACTTC. Protein product: CASSGPSTYEQYF.

The rearrangement uses TRBV6-5 and TRBJ2-5; TRBD2 agrees at 7 bases. Trimming at V came to 2 bases and at J to 1 base, leaving 4 bases not matched to a gene. The CDR3 sequence is 15 residues long. CDR1 and CDR2 from the germline V gene are MNHEY and SVGAGI. The CDR3 DNA follows: TGTGCCAGCAGTTACCTTGGCGGGAGCCAAGAGACCCAGTACTTC. This encodes CASSYLGGSQETQYF.

This clonotype was seen at least ten times. The junction does not match germline at one end; this may be a read error. The V gene is TRBV20-1, the J gene TRBJ2-5, with D maybe TRBD2 (6 bases). This CDR3 spans 12 amino acids. Germline V gene lookup returns CDR1 DFQATT and CDR2 SNEGSKA (reference sequence). As DNA, the CDR3 is TGCAGTGCCAGAGGAGGGCAAGAGACCCAGTACTTC. This encodes CSARGGQETQYF.

This clonotype showed up just a few times. V and J are TRBV4-3 and TRBJ2-7; unclear D gene. The germline gives CDR1 LGHNA, CDR2 YSLEER. The V end lost 0 bases, the J end lost 9 bases, and 18 bases lay between the germline ends. CDR3 size: 15 residues. Here the CDR3 DNA reads TGCGCCAGCAGCCAAGATGTTGGCACAGCCCGGCGGCAGTACTTC. Its translation: CASSQDVGTARRQYF.

This clonotype showed up many times. The chain carries TRBV27 and TRBJ1-6; D remains unclear. The germline V and J ends were trimmed by 3 bases and 10 bases, with 10 bases remaining between them. CDR1 MNHEY and CDR2 SMNVEV come from the germline V gene (reference sequence). The length of the CDR3 is 13 residues. The CDR3 sequence is CASSLFSGSPLHF. In nucleotides, the CDR3 is TGTGCCAGCAGTTTGTTTTCCGGGTCACCCCTCCACTTT.

The sample holds many counts of this clonotype. The CDR3 nucleotides are TGCAGCGCTAAGACTAGCGGCTACGAGCAGTACTTC. The encoded protein is CSAKTSGYEQYF. The V call is TRBV29-1, the J call TRBJ2-7; 9 positions agree with TRBD2. This CDR3 comprises 12 residues. The junction had 4 bases not matched to a gene; V was cut back by 7 bases and J by 3 bases. Germline V lookup: CDR1 SQVTM, CDR2 ANQGSEA.

This clonotype appeared a few times. The V call is TRBV24-1, the J call TRBJ1-2, with TRBD1 identical over 7 bases. The CDR3 consists of 13 residues. Trimming cost V 3 bases and J 8 bases; bases outside gene matches: 5. From germline, CDR1 is KGHDR and CDR2 SFDVKD. CDR3: CATSDTTGDGYTF. In DNA form, the CDR3 reads TGTGCCACCAGTGATACCACAGGGGACGGCTACACCTTC.

This chain links TRBV5-1 with TRBJ2-7; 7 bases are shared with TRBD1. Germline CDR1 is SGHRS and CDR2 is YFSETQ. V trimming: 5 bases; J trimming: 0 bases; junction bases outside the gene matches: 14. The CDR3 covers 17 residues. The DNA of the CDR3 is TGCGCCAGCAGGCGGCTATACAGGGGAAGATCCTCCTACGAGCAGTACTTC. It yields the protein CASRRLYRGRSSYEQYF.

The J gene is TRBJ2-5, the V gene TRBV2, with D perhaps matching TRBD1 (6 bases). The tail of the sequence fits TRBJ2-1 better, so the J call may be wrong. CDR1 and CDR2 (germline): SNHLY, FYNNEI. The CDR3 is 15 amino acids. CDR3 loop: CASSAGQGLYNEQFF. Here the CDR3 DNA reads TGTGCCAGCAGTGCAGGGCAGGGGCTCTACAATGAGCAGTTCTTC.

The rearrangement links TRBV18 to TRBJ1-5; a possible D gene is TRBD1 (5 bases). V lost 2 bases to trimming and J lost 6 bases, with 11 bases between them. Germline-derived CDR1 and CDR2 are KGHSH and LQKENI. The CDR3 covers 14 residues. The CDR3 sequence: CASSPLGVGQPQHF. The DNA for the CDR3 is TGTGCCAGCTCACCATTAGGGGTTGGTCAGCCCCAGCATTTT. Filled out from reference TRBV18 and TRBJ1-5, the complete variable domain reads NAGVMQNPRHLVRRRGQEARLRCSPMKGHSHVYWYRQLPEEGLKFMVYLQKENIIDESGMPKERFSAEFPKEGPSILRIQQVVRGDSAAYFCASSPLGVGQPQHFGDGTRLSIL.

This clonotype was recorded a few times. This chain connects TRBV7-9 to TRBJ2-1, with D possibly matching TRBD2 (5 bases). Deletions cut 7 bases from V and 3 bases from J, with 7 bases between. CDR1 and CDR2 (germline): SEHNR, FQNEAQ (reference sequence). The CDR3 extends over 12 amino acids. The CDR3 here is CASIDYYNEQFF. CDR3 coding DNA: TGTGCCAGCATCGACTACTACAATGAGCAGTTCTTC.

There are many counts of this clonotype. The chain is built from TRBV20-1 and TRBJ2-5, with D hard to call. The germline CDR1 and CDR2 sequences are DFQATT and SNEGSKA (reference sequence). This CDR3 comprises 14 residues. The V and J ends lost 3 bases and 4 bases respectively, with 15 bases between them. CDR3 amino acids: CSASVWGTRETQYF. CDR3 coding DNA: TGCAGTGCTAGTGTATGGGGTACGCGAGAGACCCAGTACTTC.

The V and J genes are TRBV18 and TRBJ2-2; the match to TRBD2 covers 8 bases. The CDR3 totals 16 residues. V lost 2 bases and J lost 3; bases outside the gene matches: 5. Germline CDR1 is KGHSH and CDR2 is LQKENI. This CDR3 reads CASSPVPAGDTGELFF. The CDR3 DNA reads TGTGCCAGCTCACCAGTTCCAGCGGGAGACACCGGGGAGCTGTTTTTT.

The rearrangement links TRBV15 to TRBJ2-5, with 8 bases matching TRBD1. This CDR3 contains 15 residues. Losses at the gene ends were 1 base for V and 6 bases for J; bases not matched to a gene: 7. The germline V gene encodes CDR1 LNHNV and CDR2 YYDKDF (reference sequence). CDR3 DNA: TGTGCCACCAGCAGAGGTCTGGACAGGGTGAAGACCCAGTACTTC. As protein: CATSRGLDRVKTQYF.

This clonotype was detected only a few times. This chain connects TRBV12-3 or TRBV12-4 to TRBJ1-4; D call uncertain. The CDR3 contains 13 residues. The ends were cut back, 1 base at V and 3 bases at J, with 3 bases in the middle. CDR3 sequence: CASSLGANEKLFF. Here the CDR3 DNA reads TGTGCCAGCAGTTTAGGGGCTAATGAAAAACTGTTTTTT.

The chain uses TRBV2 and TRBJ2-1; 7 bases are shared with TRBD2. Judging by the DNA end, TRBJ2-7 fits better; the J call may be wrong. Germline V gives CDR1 SNHLY, CDR2 FYNNEI. The CDR3 totals 13 residues. The CDR3 DNA follows: TGTGCCAGCCTACCCGGGACTACCTACGAGCAGTACTTC. Protein sequence: CASLPGTTYEQYF.